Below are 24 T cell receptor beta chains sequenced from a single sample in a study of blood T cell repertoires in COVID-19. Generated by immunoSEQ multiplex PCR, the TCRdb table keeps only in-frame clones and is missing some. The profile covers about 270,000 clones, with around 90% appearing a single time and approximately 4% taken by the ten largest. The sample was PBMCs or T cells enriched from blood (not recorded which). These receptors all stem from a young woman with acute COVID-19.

Written as DNA, the CDR3 is TGTGCCAGCAGCTTGGCAGGGGGCCGGGGCTACACCTTC. This sequence encodes CASSLAGGRGYTF. The chain joins TRBV5-4 to TRBJ1-2; 8 positions match TRBD1. Germline V gene sequence: CDR1 SGHNT, CDR2 YYREEE (reference sequence). V lost 0 bases and J lost 8; bases outside the gene matches: 3. The CDR3 has 13 amino acids.

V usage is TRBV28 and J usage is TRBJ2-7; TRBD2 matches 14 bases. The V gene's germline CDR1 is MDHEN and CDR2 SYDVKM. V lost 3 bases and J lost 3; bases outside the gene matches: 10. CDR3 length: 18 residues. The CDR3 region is CASSFLFGTSGSRYEQYF. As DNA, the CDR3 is TGTGCCAGCAGTTTCCTCTTTGGGACTAGCGGGAGTCGCTACGAGCAGTACTTC.

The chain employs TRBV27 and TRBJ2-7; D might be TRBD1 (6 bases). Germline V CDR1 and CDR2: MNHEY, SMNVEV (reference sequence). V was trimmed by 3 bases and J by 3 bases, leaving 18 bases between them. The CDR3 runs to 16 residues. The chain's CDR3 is CASSFIQGQGYYEQYF. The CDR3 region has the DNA TGTGCCAGCAGTTTCATCCAGGGGCAGGGGTACTACGAGCAGTACTTC.

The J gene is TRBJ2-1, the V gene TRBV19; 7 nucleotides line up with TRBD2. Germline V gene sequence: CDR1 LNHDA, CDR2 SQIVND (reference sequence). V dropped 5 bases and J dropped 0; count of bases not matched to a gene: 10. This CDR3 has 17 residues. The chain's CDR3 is CASSLIRTRSSYNEQFF. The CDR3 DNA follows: TGTGCCAGTAGTCTAATACGGACTAGAAGCTCCTACAATGAGCAGTTCTTC.

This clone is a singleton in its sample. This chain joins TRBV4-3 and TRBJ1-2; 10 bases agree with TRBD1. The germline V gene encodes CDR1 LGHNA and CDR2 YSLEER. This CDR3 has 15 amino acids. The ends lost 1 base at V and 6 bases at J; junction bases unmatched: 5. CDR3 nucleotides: TGCGCCAGCAGCCAAGGACAGGGGGCAGGGAATGGCTACACCTTC. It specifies CASSQGQGAGNGYTF.

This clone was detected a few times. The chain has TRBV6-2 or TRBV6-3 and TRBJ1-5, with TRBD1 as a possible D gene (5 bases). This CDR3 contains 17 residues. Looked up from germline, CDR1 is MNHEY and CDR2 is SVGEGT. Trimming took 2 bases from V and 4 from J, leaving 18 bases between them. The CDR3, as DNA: TGTGCCAGCAGTTACGATGGTAGGCAGGGAAAGAATCAGCCCCAGCATTTT. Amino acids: CASSYDGRQGKNQPQHF.

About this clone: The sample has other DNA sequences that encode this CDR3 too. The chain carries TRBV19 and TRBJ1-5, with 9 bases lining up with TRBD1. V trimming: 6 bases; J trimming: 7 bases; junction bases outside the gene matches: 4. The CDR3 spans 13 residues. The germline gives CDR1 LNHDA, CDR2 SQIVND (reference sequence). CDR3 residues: CASSPGQGQPQHF. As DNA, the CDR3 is TGTGCCAGTAGCCCGGGACAGGGCCAGCCCCAGCATTTT.

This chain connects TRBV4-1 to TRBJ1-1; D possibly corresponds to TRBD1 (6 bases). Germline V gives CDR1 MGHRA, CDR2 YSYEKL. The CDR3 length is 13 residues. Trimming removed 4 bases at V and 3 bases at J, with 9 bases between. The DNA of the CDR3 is TGCGCCAGCAGCCCGTCAGGGGACACTGAAGCTTTCTTT. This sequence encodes CASSPSGDTEAFF.

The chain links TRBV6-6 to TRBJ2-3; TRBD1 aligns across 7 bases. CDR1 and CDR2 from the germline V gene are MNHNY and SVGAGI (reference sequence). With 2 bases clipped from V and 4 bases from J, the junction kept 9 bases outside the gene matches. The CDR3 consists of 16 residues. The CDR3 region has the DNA TGTGCCAGCAGTTACCCTAGGGGGCCACGGTCAGATACGCAGTATTTT. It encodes CASSYPRGPRSDTQYF.

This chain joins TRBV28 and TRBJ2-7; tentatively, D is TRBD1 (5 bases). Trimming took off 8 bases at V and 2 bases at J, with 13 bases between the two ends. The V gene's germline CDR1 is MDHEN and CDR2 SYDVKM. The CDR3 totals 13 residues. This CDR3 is CASAPQGTYEQYF. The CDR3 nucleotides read TGTGCCAGCGCGCCGCAGGGTACCTACGAGCAGTACTTC.

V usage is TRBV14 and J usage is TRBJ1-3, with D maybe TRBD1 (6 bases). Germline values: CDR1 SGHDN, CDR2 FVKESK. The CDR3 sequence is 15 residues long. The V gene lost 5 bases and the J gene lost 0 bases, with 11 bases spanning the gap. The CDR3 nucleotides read TGTGCCAGCAGCATTACAGGGCTCTCTGGAAACACCATATATTTT. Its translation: CASSITGLSGNTIYF.

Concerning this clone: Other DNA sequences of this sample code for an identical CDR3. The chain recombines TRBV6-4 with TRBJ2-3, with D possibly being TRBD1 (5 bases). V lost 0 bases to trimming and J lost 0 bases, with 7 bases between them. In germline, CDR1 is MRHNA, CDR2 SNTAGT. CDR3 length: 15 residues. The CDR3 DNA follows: TGTGCCAGCAGTGACTCCCAGGGCAGCACAGATACGCAGTATTTT. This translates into CASSDSQGSTDTQYF.

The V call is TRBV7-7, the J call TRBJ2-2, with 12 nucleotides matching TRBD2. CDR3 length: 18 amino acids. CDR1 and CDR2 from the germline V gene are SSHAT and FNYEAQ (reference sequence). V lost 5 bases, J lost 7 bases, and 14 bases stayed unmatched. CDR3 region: CASSPRTSGAPGHGELFF. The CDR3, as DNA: TGTGCCAGCAGCCCCCGGACTAGCGGGGCCCCAGGACACGGGGAGCTGTTTTTT.

CDR3 coding DNA: TGTGCCAGTAGTCCTGCCGGGACTAGCGGCGACTACGAGCAGTACTTC. Translation: CASSPAGTSGDYEQYF. The chain carries TRBV19 and TRBJ2-7; TRBD2 agrees at 11 bases. Germline CDR1 reads LNHDA; CDR2 reads SQIVND (reference sequence). The length of the CDR3 is 16 residues. J lost 3 bases, V lost 5 bases, and 9 bases had no gene match.

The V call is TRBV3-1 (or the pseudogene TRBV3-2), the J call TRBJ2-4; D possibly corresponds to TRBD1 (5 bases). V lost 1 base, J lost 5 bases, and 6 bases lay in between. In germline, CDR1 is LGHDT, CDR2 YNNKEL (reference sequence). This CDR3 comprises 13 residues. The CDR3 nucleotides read TGTGCCAGCAGCCAAGCCAGGGAAAACATTCAGTACTTC. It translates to CASSQARENIQYF.

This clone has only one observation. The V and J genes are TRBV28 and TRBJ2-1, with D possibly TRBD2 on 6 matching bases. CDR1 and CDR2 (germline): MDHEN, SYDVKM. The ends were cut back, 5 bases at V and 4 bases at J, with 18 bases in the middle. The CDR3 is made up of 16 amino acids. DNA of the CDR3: TGTGCCAGCAGTCCACGACGGGCGGGATCTTACAATGAGCAGTTCTTC. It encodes CASSPRRAGSYNEQFF.

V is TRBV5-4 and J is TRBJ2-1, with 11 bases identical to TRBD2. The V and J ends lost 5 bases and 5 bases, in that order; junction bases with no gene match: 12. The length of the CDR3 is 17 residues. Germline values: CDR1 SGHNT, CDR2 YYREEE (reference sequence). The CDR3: CASRSELLAGDHNEQFF. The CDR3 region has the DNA TGTGCCAGCAGGTCCGAACTACTAGCGGGAGACCACAATGAGCAGTTCTTC.

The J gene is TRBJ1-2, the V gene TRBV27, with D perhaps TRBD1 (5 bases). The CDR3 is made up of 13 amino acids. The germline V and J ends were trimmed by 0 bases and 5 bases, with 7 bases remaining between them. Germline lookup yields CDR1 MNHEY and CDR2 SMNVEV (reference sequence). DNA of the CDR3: TGTGCCAGCAGTTTATCAGCAGGGTATGGCTACACCTTC. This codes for CASSLSAGYGYTF.

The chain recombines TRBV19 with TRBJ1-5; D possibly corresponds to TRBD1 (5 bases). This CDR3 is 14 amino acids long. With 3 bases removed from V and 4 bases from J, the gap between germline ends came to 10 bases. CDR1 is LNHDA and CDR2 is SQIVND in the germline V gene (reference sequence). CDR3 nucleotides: TGTGCCAGTAGTATCCCCCAGGGAAATCAGCCCCAGCATTTT. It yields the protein CASSIPQGNQPQHF.

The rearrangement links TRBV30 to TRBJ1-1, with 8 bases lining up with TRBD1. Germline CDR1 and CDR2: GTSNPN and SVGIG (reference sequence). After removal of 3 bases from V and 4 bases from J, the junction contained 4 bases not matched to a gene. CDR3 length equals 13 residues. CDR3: CAWSTQGGTEAFF. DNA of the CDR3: TGTGCCTGGAGCACACAGGGGGGCACTGAAGCTTTCTTT.

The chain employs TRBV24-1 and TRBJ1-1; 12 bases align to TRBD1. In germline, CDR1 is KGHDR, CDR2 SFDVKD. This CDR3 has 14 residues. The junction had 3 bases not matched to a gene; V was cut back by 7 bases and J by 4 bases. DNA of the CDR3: TGTGCCACCAGGGGACAGGGGGCAAGCACTGAAGCTTTCTTT. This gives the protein CATRGQGASTEAFF.

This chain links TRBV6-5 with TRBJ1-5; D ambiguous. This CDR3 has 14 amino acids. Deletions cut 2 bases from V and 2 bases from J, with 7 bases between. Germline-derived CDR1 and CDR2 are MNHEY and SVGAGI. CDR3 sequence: CASSYPEGNQPQHF. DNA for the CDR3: TGTGCCAGCAGTTACCCTGAGGGCAATCAGCCCCAGCATTTT.

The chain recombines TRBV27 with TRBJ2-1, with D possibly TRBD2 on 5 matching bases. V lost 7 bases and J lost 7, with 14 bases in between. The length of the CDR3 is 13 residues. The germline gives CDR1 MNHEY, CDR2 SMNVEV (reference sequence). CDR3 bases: TGTGCCAGCATGTCTCTAGCCTGGAATGAGCAGTTCTTC. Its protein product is CASMSLAWNEQFF.

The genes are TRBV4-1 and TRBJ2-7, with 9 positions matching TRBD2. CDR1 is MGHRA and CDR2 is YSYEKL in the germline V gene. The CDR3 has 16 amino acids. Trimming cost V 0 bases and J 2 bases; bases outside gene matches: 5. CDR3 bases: TGCGCCAGCAGCCAAGAAGCCCTAGCGGGAACCTACGAGCAGTACTTC. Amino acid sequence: CASSQEALAGTYEQYF.